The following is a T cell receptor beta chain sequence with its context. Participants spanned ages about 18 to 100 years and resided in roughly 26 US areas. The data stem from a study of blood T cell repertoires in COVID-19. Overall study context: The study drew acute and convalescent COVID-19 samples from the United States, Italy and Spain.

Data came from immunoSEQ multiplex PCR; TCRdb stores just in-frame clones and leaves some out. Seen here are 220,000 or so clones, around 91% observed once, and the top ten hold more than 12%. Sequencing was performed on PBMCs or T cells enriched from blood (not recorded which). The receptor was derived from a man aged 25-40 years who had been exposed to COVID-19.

The CDR3 bases are TGTGCCTGGAGTCCGGGGTTAGGGGGCTACACCTTC. Translated, it gives CAWSPGLGGYTF. The J gene is TRBJ1-2, the V gene TRBV30, with D unresolved. V lost 2 bases to trimming and J lost 8 bases, with 12 bases between them. CDR3 length: 12 residues. CDR1 GTSNPN and CDR2 SVGIG come from the germline V gene (reference sequence).